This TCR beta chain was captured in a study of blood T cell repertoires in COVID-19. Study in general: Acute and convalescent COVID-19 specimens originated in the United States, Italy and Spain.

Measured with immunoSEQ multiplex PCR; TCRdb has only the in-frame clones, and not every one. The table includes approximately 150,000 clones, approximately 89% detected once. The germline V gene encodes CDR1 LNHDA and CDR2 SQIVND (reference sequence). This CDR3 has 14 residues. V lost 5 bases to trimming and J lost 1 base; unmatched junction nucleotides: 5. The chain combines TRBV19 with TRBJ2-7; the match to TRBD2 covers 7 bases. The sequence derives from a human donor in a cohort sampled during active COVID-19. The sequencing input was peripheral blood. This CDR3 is CASSAGVGSYEQYF. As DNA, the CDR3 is TGTGCCAGTAGTGCGGGAGTGGGATCCTACGAGCAGTACTTC.